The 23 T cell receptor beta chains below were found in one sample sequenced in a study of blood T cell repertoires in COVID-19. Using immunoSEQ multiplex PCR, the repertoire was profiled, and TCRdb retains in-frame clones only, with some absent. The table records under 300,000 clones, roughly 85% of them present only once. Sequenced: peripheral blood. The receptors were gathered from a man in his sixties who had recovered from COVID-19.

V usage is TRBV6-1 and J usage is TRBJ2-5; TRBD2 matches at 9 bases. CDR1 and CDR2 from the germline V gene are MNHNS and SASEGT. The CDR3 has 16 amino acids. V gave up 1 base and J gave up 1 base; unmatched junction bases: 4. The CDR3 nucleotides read TGTGCCAGCAGTGAAGAGCCTAGCGGGGCCCAAGAGACCCAGTACTTC. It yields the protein CASSEEPSGAQETQYF.

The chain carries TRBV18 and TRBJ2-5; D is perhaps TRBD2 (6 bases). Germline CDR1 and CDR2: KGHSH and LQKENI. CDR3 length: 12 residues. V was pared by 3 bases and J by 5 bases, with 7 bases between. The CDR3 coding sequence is TGTGCCAGCTCACCCGCGGGGGAGACCCAGTACTTC. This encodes CASSPAGETQYF.

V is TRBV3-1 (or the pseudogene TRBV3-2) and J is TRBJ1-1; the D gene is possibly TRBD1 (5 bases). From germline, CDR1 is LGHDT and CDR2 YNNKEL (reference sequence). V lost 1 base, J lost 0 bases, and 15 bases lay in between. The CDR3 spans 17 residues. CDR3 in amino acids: CASSQGKAGIMNTEAFF. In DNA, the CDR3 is TGTGCCAGCAGCCAAGGTAAGGCAGGGATTATGAACACTGAAGCTTTCTTT.

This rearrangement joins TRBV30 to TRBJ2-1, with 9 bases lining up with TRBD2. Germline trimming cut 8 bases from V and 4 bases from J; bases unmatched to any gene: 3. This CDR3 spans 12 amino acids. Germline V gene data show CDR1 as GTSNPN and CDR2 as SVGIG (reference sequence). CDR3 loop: CATRGGYNEQFF. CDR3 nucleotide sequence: TGTGCCACGCGGGGGGGATACAATGAGCAGTTCTTC.

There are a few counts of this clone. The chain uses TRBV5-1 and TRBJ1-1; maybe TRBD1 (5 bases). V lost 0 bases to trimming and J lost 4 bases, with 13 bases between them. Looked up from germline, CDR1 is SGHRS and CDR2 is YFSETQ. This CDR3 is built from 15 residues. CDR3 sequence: CASSLDHTGFTEAFF. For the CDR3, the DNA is TGCGCCAGCAGCTTGGACCACACAGGTTTCACTGAAGCTTTCTTT.

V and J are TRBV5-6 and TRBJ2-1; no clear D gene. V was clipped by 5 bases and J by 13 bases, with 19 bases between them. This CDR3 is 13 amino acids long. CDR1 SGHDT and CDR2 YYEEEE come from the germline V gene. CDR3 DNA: TGTGCCAGCAGACCAAACACCGCCGATAGCCAGTTCTTC. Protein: CASRPNTADSQFF.

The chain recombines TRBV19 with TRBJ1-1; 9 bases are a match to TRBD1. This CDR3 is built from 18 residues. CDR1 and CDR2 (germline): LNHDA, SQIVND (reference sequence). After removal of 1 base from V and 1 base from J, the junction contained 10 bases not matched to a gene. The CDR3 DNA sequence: TGTGCCAGTAGTATAGTCCGCGGAGGGACAGGGAGGAACACTGAAGCTTTCTTT. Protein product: CASSIVRGGTGRNTEAFF. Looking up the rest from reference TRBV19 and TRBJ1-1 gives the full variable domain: DGGITQSPKYLFRKEGQNVTLSCEQNLNHDAMYWYRQDPGQGLRLIYYSQIVNDFQKGDIAEGYSVSREKKESFPLTVTSAQKNPTAFYLCASSIVRGGTGRNTEAFFGQGTRLTVV.

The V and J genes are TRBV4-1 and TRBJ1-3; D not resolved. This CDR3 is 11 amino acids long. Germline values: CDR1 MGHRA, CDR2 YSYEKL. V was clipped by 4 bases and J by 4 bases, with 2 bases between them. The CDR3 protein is CASSPGNTIYF. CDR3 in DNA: TGCGCCAGCAGCCCGGGAAACACCATATATTTT.

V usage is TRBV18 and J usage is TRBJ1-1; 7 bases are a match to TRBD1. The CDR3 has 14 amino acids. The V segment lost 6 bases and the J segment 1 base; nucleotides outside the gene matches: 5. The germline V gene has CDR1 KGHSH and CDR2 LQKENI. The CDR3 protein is CASSRQGENTEAFF. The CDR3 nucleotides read TGTGCCAGCTCCCGACAGGGAGAGAACACTGAAGCTTTCTTT.

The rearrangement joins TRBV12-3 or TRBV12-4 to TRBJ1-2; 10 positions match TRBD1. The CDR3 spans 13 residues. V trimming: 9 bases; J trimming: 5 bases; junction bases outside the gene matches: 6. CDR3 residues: CASSTGGGYGYTF. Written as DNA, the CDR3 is TGTGCCAGTTCGACAGGGGGCGGGTATGGCTACACCTTC.

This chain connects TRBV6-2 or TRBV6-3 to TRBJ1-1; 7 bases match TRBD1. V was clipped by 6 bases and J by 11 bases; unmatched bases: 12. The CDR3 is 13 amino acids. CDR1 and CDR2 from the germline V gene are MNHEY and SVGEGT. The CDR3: CASSQDRRGVAFF. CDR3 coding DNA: TGTGCCAGCAGCCAGGACAGGAGGGGAGTGGCTTTCTTT.

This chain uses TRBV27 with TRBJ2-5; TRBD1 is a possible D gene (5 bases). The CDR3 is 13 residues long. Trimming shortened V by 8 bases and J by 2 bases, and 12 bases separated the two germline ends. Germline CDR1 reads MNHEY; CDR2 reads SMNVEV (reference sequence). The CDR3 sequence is CASQSRDQETQYF. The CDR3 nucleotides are TGTGCCAGCCAATCCAGGGATCAAGAGACCCAGTACTTC.

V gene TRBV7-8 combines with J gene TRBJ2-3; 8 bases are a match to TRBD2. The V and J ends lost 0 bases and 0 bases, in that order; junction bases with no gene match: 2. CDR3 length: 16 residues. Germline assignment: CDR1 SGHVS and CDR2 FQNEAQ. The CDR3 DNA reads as TGTGCCAGCAGCTTAGCCCCTAGCGGGAGCACAGATACGCAGTATTTT. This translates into CASSLAPSGSTDTQYF.

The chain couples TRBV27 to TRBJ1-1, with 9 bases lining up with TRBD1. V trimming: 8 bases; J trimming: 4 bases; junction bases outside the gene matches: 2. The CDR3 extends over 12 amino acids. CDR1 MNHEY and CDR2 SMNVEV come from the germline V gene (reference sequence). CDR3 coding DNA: TGTGCCAGCGGACAGGGGAGCACTGAAGCTTTCTTT. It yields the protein CASGQGSTEAFF.

This CDR3 is CASSQRRGGQETQYF. As DNA, the CDR3 is TGTGCCAGCAGCCAACGGAGGGGGGGGCAAGAGACCCAGTACTTC. The gene calls are TRBV5-8 and TRBJ2-5; possibly TRBD2 for D (7 bases). Germline CDR1 is SGHTS and CDR2 is YDEGEE. The length of the CDR3 is 15 residues. V lost 4 bases and J 2 bases, leaving 15 bases between the germline ends.

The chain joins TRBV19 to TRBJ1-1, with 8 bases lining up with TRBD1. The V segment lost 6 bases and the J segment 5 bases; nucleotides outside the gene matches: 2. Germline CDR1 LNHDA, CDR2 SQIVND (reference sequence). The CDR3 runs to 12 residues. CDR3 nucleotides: TGTGCCAGTAGCCACAGGGGGACTGAAGCTTTCTTT. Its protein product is CASSHRGTEAFF.

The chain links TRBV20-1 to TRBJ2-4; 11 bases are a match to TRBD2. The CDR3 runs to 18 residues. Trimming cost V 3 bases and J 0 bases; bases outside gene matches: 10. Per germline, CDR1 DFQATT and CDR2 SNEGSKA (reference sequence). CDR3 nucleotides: TGCAGTGCTAGTCGGGCTAGCGGGGGGAACCTAGCCAAAAACATTCAGTACTTC. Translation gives CSASRASGGNLAKNIQYF.

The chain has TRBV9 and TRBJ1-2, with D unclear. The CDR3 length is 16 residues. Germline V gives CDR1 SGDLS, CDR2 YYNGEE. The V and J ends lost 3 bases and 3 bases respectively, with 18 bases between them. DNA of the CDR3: TGTGCCAGCAGCGAGTTGGCAGTCGGGTCCGACTATGGCTACACCTTC. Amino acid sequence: CASSELAVGSDYGYTF. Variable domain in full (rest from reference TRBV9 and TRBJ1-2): DSGVTQTPKHLITATGQRVTLRCSPRSGDLSVYWYQQSLDQGLQFLIQYYNGEERAKGNILERFSAQQFPDLHSELNLSSLELGDSALYFCASSELAVGSDYGYTFGSGTRLTVV.

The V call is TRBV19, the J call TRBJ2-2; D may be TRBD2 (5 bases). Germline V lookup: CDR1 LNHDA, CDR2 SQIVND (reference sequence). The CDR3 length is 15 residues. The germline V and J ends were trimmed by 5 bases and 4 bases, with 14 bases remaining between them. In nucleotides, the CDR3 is TGTGCCAGTAGTCCCCCTAAGGGAGCCACCGGGGAGCTGTTTTTT. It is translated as CASSPPKGATGELFF.

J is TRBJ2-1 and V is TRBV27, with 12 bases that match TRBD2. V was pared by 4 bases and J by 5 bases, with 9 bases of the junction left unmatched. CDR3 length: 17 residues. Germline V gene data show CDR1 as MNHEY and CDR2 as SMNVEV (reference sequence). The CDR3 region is CASSSQKTSGGHNEQFF. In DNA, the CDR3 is TGTGCCAGCAGTTCCCAAAAGACTAGCGGGGGACACAATGAGCAGTTCTTC.

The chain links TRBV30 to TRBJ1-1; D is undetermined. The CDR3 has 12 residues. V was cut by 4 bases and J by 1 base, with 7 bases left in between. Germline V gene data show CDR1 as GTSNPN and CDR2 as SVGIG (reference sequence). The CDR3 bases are TGTGCCTGGATCGCGGGGAACACTGAAGCTTTCTTT. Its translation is CAWIAGNTEAFF.

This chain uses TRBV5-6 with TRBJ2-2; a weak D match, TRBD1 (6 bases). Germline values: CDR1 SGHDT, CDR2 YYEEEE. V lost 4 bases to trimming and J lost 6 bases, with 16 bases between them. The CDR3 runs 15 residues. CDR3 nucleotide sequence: TGTGCCAGCAGCCTTCGGGCAGGGGTAGCCGGGGAGCTGTTTTTT. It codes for CASSLRAGVAGELFF.

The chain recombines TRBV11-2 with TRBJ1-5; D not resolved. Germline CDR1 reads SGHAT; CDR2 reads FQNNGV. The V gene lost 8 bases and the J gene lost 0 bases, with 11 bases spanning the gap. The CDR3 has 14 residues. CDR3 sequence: CASLRKNSNQPQHF. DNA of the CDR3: TGTGCCAGCCTTAGAAAGAATAGCAATCAGCCCCAGCATTTT.